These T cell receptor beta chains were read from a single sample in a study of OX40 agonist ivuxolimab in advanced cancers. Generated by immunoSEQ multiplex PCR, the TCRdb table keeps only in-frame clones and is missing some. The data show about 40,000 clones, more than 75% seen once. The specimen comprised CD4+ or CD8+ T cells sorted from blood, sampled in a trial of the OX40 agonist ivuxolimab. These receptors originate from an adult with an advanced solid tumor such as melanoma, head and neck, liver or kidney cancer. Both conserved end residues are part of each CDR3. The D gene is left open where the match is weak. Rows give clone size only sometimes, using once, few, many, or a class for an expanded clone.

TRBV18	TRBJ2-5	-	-	TGTGCCGGCGCTGGACAGTTCCCCAGGGAGACCCAGTACTTC	CAGAGQFPRETQYF
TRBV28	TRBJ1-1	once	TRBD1	TGTGCCAGCAGCCTCACGGGACAGGGGGCTGAAGCTTTCTTT	CASSLTGQGAEAFF
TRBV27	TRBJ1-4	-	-	TGTGCCAGCAGTAAGACTGGATCAGGGAGGGCTAATGAAAAACTGTTTTTT	CASSKTGSGRANEKLFF
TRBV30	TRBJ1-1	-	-	TGTGCCTGGAGTGGGAAAGAGGGGAACACTGAAGCTTTCTTT	CAWSGKEGNTEAFF
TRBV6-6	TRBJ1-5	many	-	TGTGCCAGCAGTTACTCCGCAGGGCTAAATCAGCCCCAGCATTTT	CASSYSAGLNQPQHF
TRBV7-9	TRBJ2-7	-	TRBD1	TGTGCCAGCACCAACAGGGGAAGTGAGGTTGGGGATGAGCAGTACTTC	CASTNRGSEVGDEQYF
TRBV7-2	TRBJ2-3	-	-	TGTGCCAGCAGCTTGGGCCAAGGGGCAGATACGCAGTATTTT	CASSLGQGADTQYF
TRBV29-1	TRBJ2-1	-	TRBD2	TGCAGCGTTGAAGCTGGGACTAGCGGGAGGGCCGTGTTGAGTAATGAGCAGTTCTTC	CSVEAGTSGRAVLSNEQFF
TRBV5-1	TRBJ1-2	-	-	TGCGCCAGCAGCTTGTACGGGGAGATTAGCGTCTATGGCTACACCTTC	CASSLYGEISVYGYTF
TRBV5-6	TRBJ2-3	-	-	TGTGCCAGCAGCCAGCGGTTCACAGATACGCAGTATTTT	CASSQRFTDTQYF
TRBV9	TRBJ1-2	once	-	TGTGCCAGCAGCCCAGGGCTGGGAGGGGGTGGCTACACCTTC	CASSPGLGGGGYTF
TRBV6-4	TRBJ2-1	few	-	TGTGCCAGCAGCCCAGCGGAGAGCTCCTACAATGAGCAGTTCTTC	CASSPAESSYNEQFF
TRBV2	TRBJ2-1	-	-	TGTGCCAGCAAGAGCGGGTCTCCCTACAATGAGCAGTTCTTC	CASKSGSPYNEQFF
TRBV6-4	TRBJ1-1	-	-	TGTGCCAGCAGCCAGGAACCGATTAACACTGAAGCTTTCTTT	CASSQEPINTEAFF
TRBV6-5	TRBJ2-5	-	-	TGTGCCAGCAGTTACGGGATGGAGGAAGAGACCCAGTACTTC	CASSYGMEEETQYF
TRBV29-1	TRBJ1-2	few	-	TGCAGCGTCCCTCGGGTGGATAATTATGGCTACACCTTC	CSVPRVDNYGYTF
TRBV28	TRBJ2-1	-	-	TGTGCCAGCAGTTTAGGGAAGCGGGCTGAGCAGTTCTTC	CASSLGKRAEQFF
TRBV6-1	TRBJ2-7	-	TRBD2	TGTGCCAGCAGTTTACTAGCGGGCGACGACGAGCAGTACTTC	CASSLLAGDDEQYF
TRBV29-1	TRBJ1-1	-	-	TGCAGCGTTGAAGATTGGAACCTAAGGGTCGTAGCTTTCTTT	CSVEDWNLRVVAFF
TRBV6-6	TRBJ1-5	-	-	TGTGCCAGCAGTTCCGGTTCGACCCAGCCCCAGCATTTT	CASSSGSTQPQHF
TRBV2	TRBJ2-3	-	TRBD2	TGTGCCAGCAGGCGGGGGACAGATACGCAGTATTTT	CASRRGTDTQYF
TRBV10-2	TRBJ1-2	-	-	TGCGCCAGCAGCGAGGGTATAGGTAGCTATGGCTACACCTTC	CASSEGIGSYGYTF
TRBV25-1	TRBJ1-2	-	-	TGTGCCAGCAGTTTGACGGGGTATGGCTACACCTTC	CASSLTGYGYTF
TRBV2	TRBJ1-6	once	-	TGTGCCAGCAGGGAGAGCTCGGCTACAAATTCACCCCTCCACTTT	CASRESSATNSPLHF
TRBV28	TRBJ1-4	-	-	TGTGCCAGCAGCCCACAGGCAACTAATGAAAAACTGTTTTTT	CASSPQATNEKLFF
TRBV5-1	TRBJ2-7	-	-	TGCGCCAGCACTAACTCATACGAGCAGTACTTC	CASTNSYEQYF
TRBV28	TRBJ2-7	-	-	TGTGCCTCAATGGAGGCAGGGGACTACGAGCAGTACTTC	CASMEAGDYEQYF
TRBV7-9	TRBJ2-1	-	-	TGTGCCAGCAGCTTAGAGGCAGCCTACAATGAGCAGTTCTTC	CASSLEAAYNEQFF
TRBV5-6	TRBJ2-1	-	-	TGTGCCAGCTGCCAATCGGGAGACTCCTACAATGAGCAGTTCTTC	CASCQSGDSYNEQFF
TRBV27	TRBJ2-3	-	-	TGTGCCAGCAGTTTACCTTCTGCGGGGTATGCAGATACGCAGTATTTT	CASSLPSAGYADTQYF
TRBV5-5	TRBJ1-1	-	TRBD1	TGTGCCAGCAGCTTGGGGGCGCAGGGGGACACTGAAGCTTTCTTT	CASSLGAQGDTEAFF
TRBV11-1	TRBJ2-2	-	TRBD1	TGTGCCAGCACCCGAAGGACAGGAGACACCGGGGAGCTGTTTTTT	CASTRRTGDTGELFF